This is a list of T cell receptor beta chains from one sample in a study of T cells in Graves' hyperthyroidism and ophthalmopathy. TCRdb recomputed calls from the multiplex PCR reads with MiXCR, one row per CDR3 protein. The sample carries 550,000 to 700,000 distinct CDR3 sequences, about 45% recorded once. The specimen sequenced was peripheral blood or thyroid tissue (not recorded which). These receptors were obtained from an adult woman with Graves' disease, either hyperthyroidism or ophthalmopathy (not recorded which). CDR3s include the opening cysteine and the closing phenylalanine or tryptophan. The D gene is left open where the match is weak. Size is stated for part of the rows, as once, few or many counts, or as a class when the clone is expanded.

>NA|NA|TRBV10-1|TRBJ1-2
CASSDGNYGYTF
TGCGCCAGCAGTGACGGGAACTATGGCTACACCTTC
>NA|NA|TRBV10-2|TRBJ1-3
CASSQPATKANYGYTIYF
TGCGCCAGCAGCCAGCCGGCGACCAAAGCTAACTATGGCTACACCATATATTTT
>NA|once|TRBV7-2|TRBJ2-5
CASNGMDYTQETQYF
TGTGCCAGCAATGGGATGGACTACACCCAAGAGACCCAGTACTTC
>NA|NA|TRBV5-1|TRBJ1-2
CASSARLAGVDTF
TGCGCCAGCAGCGCCAGACTAGCGGGAGTCGACACCTTC
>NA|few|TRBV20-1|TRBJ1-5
CSARAGEGQETQHF
TGCAGTGCTAGAGCGGGAGAAGGGCAAGAGACCCAGCATTTT
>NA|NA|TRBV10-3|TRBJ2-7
CAISEGPIDEQYF
TGTGCCATCAGTGAGGGACCGATTGATGAGCAGTACTTC
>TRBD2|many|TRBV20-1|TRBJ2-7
CSARDPSGRSEQYF
TGCAGTGCTAGAGATCCTAGCGGGAGATCCGAGCAGTACTTC
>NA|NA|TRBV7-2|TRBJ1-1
CASSLLGGRAGEAFF
TGTGCCAGCAGCCTCCTGGGCGGGAGGGCCGGTGAAGCTTTCTTT
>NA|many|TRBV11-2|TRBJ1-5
CASSPIGNQPQHF
TGTGCCAGCAGTCCAATAGGCAATCAGCCCCAGCATTTT
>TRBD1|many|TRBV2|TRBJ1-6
CASWDSPISYNSPLHF
TGTGCCAGCTGGGACAGTCCGATCTCCTATAATTCACCCCTCCACTTT
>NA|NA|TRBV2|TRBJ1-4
CASSEVGELFF
TGTGCCAGCAGTGAAGTTGGAGAACTGTTTTTT
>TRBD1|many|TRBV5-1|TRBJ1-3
CASSSRQGVIGNTIYF
TGCGCCAGCAGCTCACGACAGGGGGTAATAGGAAACACCATATATTTT
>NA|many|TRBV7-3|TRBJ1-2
CASSLSANYGYTF
TGTGCCAGCAGCTTATCAGCCAACTATGGCTACACCTTC
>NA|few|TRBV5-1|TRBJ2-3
CASSLGRSTDTQYF
TGCGCCAGCAGCTTAGGGCGGAGCACAGATACGCAGTATTTT
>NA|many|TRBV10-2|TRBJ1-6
CASRDGTRYSPLHF
TGCGCCAGCAGAGACGGGACCCGCTATTCACCCCTCCACTTT
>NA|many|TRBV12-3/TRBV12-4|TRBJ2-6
CASSSDSARANVLTF
TGTGCCAGCAGTTCGGATTCCGCTAGGGCCAACGTCCTGACTTTC
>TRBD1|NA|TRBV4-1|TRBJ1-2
CASSEGTEGPYGYTF
TGCGCCAGCAGCGAAGGGACAGAAGGCCCGTATGGCTACACCTTC
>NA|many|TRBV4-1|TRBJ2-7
CASSHDSSGTSYEQYF
TGCGCCAGCAGCCATGACTCCTCCGGGACTTCGTACGAGCAGTACTTC
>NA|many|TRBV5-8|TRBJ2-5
CASNTMGQETQYF
TGTGCCAGCAATACGATGGGCCAAGAGACCCAGTACTTC
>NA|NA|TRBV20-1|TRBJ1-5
CSARESGNQPQHF
TGCAGTGCTAGGGAATCGGGGAATCAGCCCCAGCATTTT
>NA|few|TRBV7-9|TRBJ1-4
CASSLQLTNEKLFF
TGTGCCAGCAGCTTACAGCTAACTAATGAAAAACTGTTTTTT
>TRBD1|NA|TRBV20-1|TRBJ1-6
CSAGGTGSSPLHF
TGCAGTGCCGGGGGGACAGGAAGTTCACCCCTCCACTTT
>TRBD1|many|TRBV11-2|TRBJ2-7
CASSLGGTGRSYEQYF
TGTGCCAGCAGCTTAGGCGGGACAGGGAGATCCTACGAGCAGTACTTC
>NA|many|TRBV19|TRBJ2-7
CASSIGAYYEQYF
TGTGCCAGTAGTATAGGGGCCTACTACGAGCAGTACTTC
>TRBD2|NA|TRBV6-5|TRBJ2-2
CASRPSGLAGAGELFF
TGTGCCAGCAGGCCCTCGGGACTAGCGGGAGCGGGGGAGCTGTTTTTT